A selection of T cell receptor beta chains follows, all from one sample in a study of human T cells and chemical hapten exposure. One entry per CDR3 protein, called by TCRdb with MiXCR from the 5' RACE reads. Of roughly 81,000 distinct CDR3 sequences listed, about a sixth are singletons. Every receptor here comes from a female donor in good health. CDR3s include the opening cysteine and the closing phenylalanine or tryptophan. D genes are given only for firm matches. Clone size is shown for a subset of rows, as once, few, many or a class of expanded clone.

d_gene | j_gene | abundance | v_gene | CDR3nt | CDR3aa
TRBD1 | TRBJ2-7 | few | TRBV5-1 | TGCGCCAGCAGCTTGGACGGACAGGGTTCGTACGAGCAGTACTTC | CASSLDGQGSYEQYF
. | TRBJ2-5 | . | TRBV9 | TGTGCCAGCAGCGGGGACAACCAAGAGACCCAGTACTTC | CASSGDNQETQYF
. | TRBJ2-1 | . | TRBV28 | TGTGCCAGCAGTTTAGACGTCCCCCGAAATGGTCCTACGCCCGCGCATCATAATGAGCAGTTCTTC | CASSLDVPRNGPTPAHHNEQFF
. | TRBJ1-1 | few | TRBV20-1 | TGCAGTGCTTTTACCGCGAACACTGAAGCTTTCTTT | CSAFTANTEAFF
. | TRBJ1-5 | many | TRBV7-2 | TGTGCCAGCAGCTTAGCTTGGGACAGCAATCAGCCCCAGCATTTT | CASSLAWDSNQPQHF
. | TRBJ1-4 | many | TRBV6-1 | TGTGCCAGCAGTGTGAACAGACCGCTCGGGACTAATGAAAAACTGTTTTTT | CASSVNRPLGTNEKLFF
TRBD1 | TRBJ1-3 | . | TRBV7-8 | TGTGCCAGCAGCTTTTACAGGGGGCAATCAAAGACCATATATTTT | CASSFYRGQSKTIYF
TRBD2 | TRBJ2-1 | . | TRBV6-2/TRBV6-3 | TGTGCCAGCAGTTACTCGCCTAGCGGGGGGATCTACAATGAGCAGTTCTTC | CASSYSPSGGIYNEQFF
. | TRBJ2-3 | . | TRBV6-1 | TGTGCCAGCCTTCCGGGACCATCAGCAGATACGCAGTATTTT | CASLPGPSADTQYF
TRBD1 | TRBJ1-2 | . | TRBV29-1 | TGCAGCGCTGCTACAGGGGCGGGCTATGGCTACACCTTC | CSAATGAGYGYTF
. | TRBJ1-5 | . | TRBV20-1 | TGCAGTGCTAGAGATGCCCAAGACCCCCAGAATTTT | CSARDAQDPQNF
. | TRBJ1-1 | . | TRBV20-1 | TGCAGTGCTCGAAGGACCCTTAAAACTGAAGCTTTCTTT | CSARRTLKTEAFF
TRBD2 | TRBJ2-1 | . | TRBV12-5 | TGTGCTAGTGGGGGGGGGGAGAGCAATGAGCAGTTCTTC | CASGGGESNEQFF
. | TRBJ1-1 | many | TRBV6-1 | TGTGCCAGCATGCTCAGGGCCGAAGCTTTCTTT | CASMLRAEAFF
. | TRBJ1-2 | . | TRBV14 | TGTGCCAGCAGCCCTCAAGGGATCAGGGCTGATTTCTATGGCTACACCTTC | CASSPQGIRADFYGYTF
. | TRBJ2-7 | . | TRBV29-1 | TGCAGCGTTGTTGCAGGGGAAGGATACGAGCAGTACTTC | CSVVAGEGYEQYF
. | TRBJ2-7 | few | TRBV4-1 | TGCGCCAGCAGCCCTGGGACGGTGGGGTACGAGCAGTACTTC | CASSPGTVGYEQYF
TRBD2 | TRBJ2-5 | few | TRBV3-1 | TGTGCCAGCAGCCAAGGTACTAGCGTAGAGACCCAGTACTTC | CASSQGTSVETQYF
. | TRBJ2-7 | . | TRBV13 | TGTGCCAGCAGCTTAGGCCGTGGTTACGAGCAGTACTTC | CASSLGRGYEQYF
TRBD1 | TRBJ2-7 | . | TRBV12-3/TRBV12-4 | TGTGCCAGCAGTGGCCGGGACAGCCTATCCTACGAGCAGTACTTC | CASSGRDSLSYEQYF
. | TRBJ1-3 | few | TRBV20-1 | TGCAGTGCTAGAGGAGCCCCAGGAAACACCATATATTTT | CSARGAPGNTIYF
. | TRBJ1-2 | many | TRBV29-1 | TGCAGCGTCTCGAAGGAGGGGAACTATGGCTACACCTTC | CSVSKEGNYGYTF
. | TRBJ2-5 | few | TRBV29-1 | TGCAGCGTTGAAGTCGCGCAGGTCCAAGAGACCCAGTACTTC | CSVEVAQVQETQYF
. | TRBJ2-3 | few | TRBV10-3 | TGTGCCATCTCTCGGGAGAGCACAGATACGCAGTATTTT | CAISRESTDTQYF
. | TRBJ1-6 | . | TRBV6-5 | TGTGCCAGCAGTAAAGGGGGGGGTTCACCCCTCCACTTT | CASSKGGGSPLHF
. | TRBJ2-7 | few | TRBV28 | TGTGCCAGCAGTTCGAGCCGGCAGGGCCCCTACGAGCAGTACTTC | CASSSSRQGPYEQYF
TRBD2 | TRBJ2-3 | . | TRBV5-1 | TGCGCCAGCAGCCCACTAGCGGGGGGACCACCAACAACGCAGTATTTT | CASSPLAGGPPTTQYF
. | TRBJ2-7 | few | TRBV5-6 | TGTGCCAGCAGCTTGTTACCGGGGAGCAACGAGCAGTACTTC | CASSLLPGSNEQYF
. | TRBJ1-2 | . | TRBV15 | TGTGCCACCAGCAGAGAATTCGGGGATGGCTACACCTTC | CATSREFGDGYTF
. | TRBJ2-3 | . | TRBV7-2 | TGTGCCAGCAGCTTCAGCCGGGAGAGGGGGAGTACAGATACGCAGTATTTT | CASSFSRERGSTDTQYF
TRBD2 | TRBJ2-1 | few | TRBV29-1 | TGCAGCGCGAGCGGGAGTGAAAATGAGCAGTTCTTC | CSASGSENEQFF
TRBD1 | TRBJ2-7 | . | TRBV11-1 | TGTGCCAGCAGCTTACGGGACAGGGACTACGAGCAGTACTTC | CASSLRDRDYEQYF